Below are 30 T cell receptor beta chains sequenced from a single sample in a study of T-cell memory formation after mild COVID-19. Each CDR3 protein is one row after TCRdb ran MiXCR on the 5' RACE reads. This sample has about 350,000 distinct CDR3 sequences, with roughly an eighth found just once. The sequenced sample was PBMCs or a T cell subset sorted from them (not recorded which). Receptors were obtained from a man aged 18 to 30 who had mild COVID-19 (a few samples of this study predate the infection). Cell type and time point are not known.

This clonotype was counted only a few times. The chain carries TRBV4-3 and TRBJ2-7; possibly TRBD1 or TRBD2 for D (5 bases each). The CDR3 extends over 13 amino acids. The V gene's germline CDR1 is LGHNA and CDR2 YSLEER. CDR3 loop: CASSQDFSGRGDV. CDR3 nucleotide sequence: TGCGCCAGCAGCCAAGATTTCAGCGGCCGAGGGGACGTC.

This clonotype was seen only a few times. The chain has TRBV29-1 and TRBJ2-1; TRBD1 agrees at 8 bases. J lost 6 bases, V lost 6 bases, and 7 bases had no gene match. Germline V gene lookup returns CDR1 SQVTM and CDR2 ANQGSEA. The CDR3 has 13 amino acids. In DNA form, the CDR3 reads TGCAGCGTGGACAGGGAATGGCGCAATGAGCAGTTCTTC. It translates to CSVDREWRNEQFF.

The V call is TRBV7-2, the J call TRBJ2-7; unclear D gene. V was shortened by 2 bases and J by 5 bases, with 13 bases between the two germline ends. The CDR3 runs to 14 residues. The germline CDR1 and CDR2 sequences are SGHTA and FQGNSA. CDR3 sequence reads: CASSLSFSANEQYF. In DNA form, the CDR3 reads TGTGCCAGCAGCTTATCATTTTCCGCGAACGAGCAGTACTTC.

This chain joins TRBV12-3 or TRBV12-4 and TRBJ2-7; D uncertain. Trimming took off 5 bases at V and 6 bases at J, with 14 bases between the two ends. The CDR3 sequence is 13 residues long. CDR3 sequence: CASSPPAGREQYV. For the CDR3, the DNA is TGTGCCAGCAGTCCCCCAGCCGGGCGCGAGCAGTACGTC.

The chain combines TRBV4-3 with TRBJ1-2; D is unclear. V gave up 0 bases and J gave up 8 bases, with 13 bases separating them. CDR1 is LGHNA and CDR2 is YSLEER in the germline V gene. This CDR3 has 14 amino acids. CDR3 sequence reads: CASSQDLSWRGYTF. The DNA of the CDR3 is TGCGCCAGCAGCCAAGATTTGTCCTGGAGGGGCTACACCTTC.

A few counts support this clonotype. The rearrangement joins TRBV6-2 or TRBV6-3 to TRBJ2-1, with 13 bases lining up with TRBD2. The length of the CDR3 is 17 residues. The germline V gene has CDR1 MNHEY and CDR2 SVGEGT. V was pared by 6 bases and J by 8 bases, with 13 bases of the junction left unmatched. CDR3 bases: TGTGCCAGCAGCGACCCCACACTAGCGGGGGGGCGGGATGAGCAGTTCTTC. Its protein is CASSDPTLAGGRDEQFF.

This clonotype was counted between two and nine times. CDR3 sequence (DNA): TGTGCCAGCAGCTTAGACAGGGTGTTGACCGGGGAGCTGTTTTTT. This gives the protein CASSLDRVLTGELFF. The chain recombines TRBV7-3 with TRBJ2-2; 7 bases align to TRBD1. The CDR3 is made up of 15 amino acids. Germline CDR1 and CDR2: SGHTA and FQGTGA. The junction had 5 bases not matched to a gene; V was cut back by 2 bases and J by 5 bases.

This clonotype was picked up a small number of times. The CDR3 loop reads CASSRQAAAGYTF. CDR3 nucleotide sequence: TGTGCCAGCAGCCGACAGGCGGCCGCGGGCTACACCTTC. The chain is built from TRBV6-6 and TRBJ1-2; TRBD1 might be the D (6 bases). The CDR3 sequence is 13 residues long. Trimming pared 6 bases from V and 8 bases from J, leaving 16 bases between. From germline, CDR1 is MNHNY and CDR2 SVGAGI (reference sequence).

The sample holds many counts of this clonotype. V gene TRBV5-1 combines with J gene TRBJ2-7; 10 bases align to TRBD1. CDR3 length: 14 residues. The junction had 1 base not matched to a gene; V was cut back by 3 bases and J by 1 base. CDR1 is SGHRS and CDR2 is YFSETQ in the germline V gene. The CDR3 region is CASSWGQGSYEQYF. The CDR3 DNA sequence: TGCGCCAGCAGCTGGGGACAGGGGTCCTACGAGCAGTACTTC. Variable domain in full (rest from reference TRBV5-1 and TRBJ2-7): KAGVTQTPRYLIKTRGQQVTLSCSPISGHRSVSWYQQTPGQGLQFLFEYFSETQRNKGNFPGRFSGRQFSNSRSEMNVSTLELGDSALYLCASSWGQGSYEQYFGPGTRLTVT.

This chain joins TRBV19 and TRBJ2-5, with 10 bases aligning to TRBD2. V trimming: 4 bases; J trimming: 4 bases; junction bases outside the gene matches: 12. Germline V gene sequence: CDR1 LNHDA, CDR2 SQIVND (reference sequence). This CDR3 contains 17 residues. The CDR3 nucleotides are TGTGCCAGTAGTAGGCGCGGGAGCGGGGGGGCCCGAGAGACCCAGTACTTC. This encodes CASSRRGSGGARETQYF.

V is TRBV6-1 and J is TRBJ1-2; TRBD1 matches at 9 bases. This CDR3 comprises 14 residues. The germline CDR1 and CDR2 sequences are MNHNS and SASEGT. V gave up 7 bases and J gave up 0 bases; unmatched junction bases: 3. For the CDR3, the DNA is TGTGCCAGCAAAAACAGGGGGCCTAACTATGGCTACACCTTC. This translates into CASKNRGPNYGYTF.

A few counts support this clonotype. The chain couples TRBV18 to TRBJ1-4; TRBD1 is a possible D gene (6 bases). The CDR3 length is 16 residues. Trimming shortened V by 4 bases and J by 7 bases, and 19 bases separated the two germline ends. The germline gives CDR1 KGHSH, CDR2 LQKENI. The CDR3 here is CASSRAPQGFGEKLFF. In DNA, the CDR3 is TGTGCCAGCTCACGCGCCCCGCAGGGGTTTGGTGAAAAACTGTTTTTT.

The genes are TRBV5-1 and TRBJ2-7, with a weak D call TRBD1 (6 bases). The CDR3 has 13 residues. The ends were cut back, 5 bases at V and 5 bases at J, with 14 bases in the middle. Germline CDR1 reads SGHRS; CDR2 reads YFSETQ. The CDR3, as DNA: TGCGCCAGCAGTACAGGGTATTCCGACGAGCAGTACGTC. Its translation is CASSTGYSDEQYV.

The chain uses TRBV20-1 and TRBJ2-3; 10 nucleotides agree with TRBD2. The trim removed 0 bases at V and 5 bases at J, leaving 5 bases unmatched. This CDR3 has 15 residues. The V gene's germline CDR1 is DFQATT and CDR2 SNEGSKA (reference sequence). The CDR3 DNA reads as TGCAGTGCTAGAGATGCTAGCGGGGGTGTAGATACGCAGTATTTT. Residues: CSARDASGGVDTQYF.

The chain recombines TRBV7-2 with TRBJ2-1; TRBD2 matches 8 bases. This CDR3 spans 16 amino acids. V dropped 2 bases and J dropped 3; count of bases not matched to a gene: 6. Germline V gene sequence: CDR1 SGHTA, CDR2 FQGNSA. CDR3 sequence reads: CASSLWAGGHYNEQFF. In DNA form, the CDR3 reads TGTGCCAGCAGCTTATGGGCGGGGGGCCACTACAATGAGCAGTTCTTC.

Concerning this clonotype: Given a much more abundant clone one base away, this may be a read error. The V and J genes are TRBV5-1 and TRBJ2-3; 7 bases are shared with TRBD1. The CDR3 totals 14 residues. CDR1 is SGHRS, CDR2 YFSETQ, per germline. V was pared by 4 bases and J by 4 bases, with 6 bases of the junction left unmatched. CDR3 in amino acids: CASSTGQNPDTQYF. In DNA, the CDR3 is TGCGCCAGCAGCACGGGACAGAACCCAGATACGCAGTATTTT.

The chain recombines TRBV7-8 with TRBJ1-1; no clear D. Germline loops: CDR1 SGHVS, CDR2 FQNEAQ. This CDR3 spans 13 amino acids. The germline V and J ends were trimmed by 3 bases and 6 bases, with 11 bases remaining between them. The CDR3, as DNA: TGTGCCAGCAGCTTTCTGGGGAGGGCTGAAGCTTTCTTT. Translated, it gives CASSFLGRAEAFF.

The V and J genes are TRBV10-3 and TRBJ2-3; D is unresolved. The CDR3 is made up of 15 amino acids. V lost 3 bases and J 0 bases, leaving 10 bases between the germline ends. Germline V lookup: CDR1 ENHRY, CDR2 SYGVKD. The CDR3 bases are TGTGCCATCAGTGATGTAGACGTTAGCACAGATACGCAGTATTTT. This translates into CAISDVDVSTDTQYF.

In this sample, this clonotype turned up a few times. The rearrangement joins TRBV20-1 to TRBJ2-7, with D maybe TRBD2 (5 bases). The CDR3 is 12 residues long. In germline, CDR1 is DFQATT, CDR2 SNEGSKA (reference sequence). Trimming stripped 5 bases from V and 7 bases from J, with 15 bases between. The DNA of the CDR3 is TGCAGTGCTCGATTGGCTGAGGGAGAGCAGTACGTC. Its protein product is CSARLAEGEQYV.

A word on this clonotype: Possible read error: a much larger clone is one base away. This chain connects TRBV6-5 to TRBJ1-6; D uncertain. Germline V gene sequence: CDR1 MNHEY, CDR2 SVGAGI. The CDR3 length is 12 residues. Between the trimmed V and J ends, which lost 3 bases and 4 bases, there was a span of 1 base. CDR3 protein: CASSYYNSPLHF. For the CDR3, the DNA is TGTGCCAGCAGTTATTATAATTCACCCCTCCACTTT.

The CDR3 region is CASSYRDRNTGELFF. In nucleotides, the CDR3 is TGTGCCAGCAGCTACCGGGACAGGAACACCGGGGAGCTGTTTTTT. The chain has TRBV5-6 and TRBJ2-2; 7 nucleotides line up with TRBD1. Germline loops: CDR1 SGHDT, CDR2 YYEEEE. The CDR3 is made up of 15 amino acids. Trimming took 3 bases from V and 1 from J; bases not matched to a gene: 3.

This clonotype was seen once. J is TRBJ2-5 and V is TRBV12-5; D is possibly TRBD1 (7 bases). CDR1 LGHNT and CDR2 FRNRAP come from the germline V gene. This CDR3 has 13 residues. Trimming left V 9 bases short and J 5 bases short, with 16 bases between. The CDR3 sequence is CASGTGEVETQYF. CDR3 sequence (DNA): TGTGCTAGCGGCACAGGGGAGGTTGAGACCCAGTACTTC. The full variable domain, its missing parts supplied by reference TRBV12-5 and TRBJ2-5, is DARVTQTPRHKVTEMGQEVTMRCQPILGHNTVFWYRQTMMQGLELLAYFRNRAPLDDSGMPKDRFSAEMPDATLATLKIQPSEPRDSAVYFCASGTGEVETQYFGPGTRLLVL.

A few counts support this clonotype. The V call is TRBV20-1, the J call TRBJ1-1; D gene unclear. Trimming removed 2 bases from V and 1 base from J, with 11 bases in between. The CDR3 sequence is 14 residues long. In germline, CDR1 is DFQATT, CDR2 SNEGSKA (reference sequence). CDR3: CSARFSTGNTEAFF. The DNA of the CDR3 is TGCAGTGCTAGATTCTCGACTGGGAACACTGAAGCTTTCTTT.

This clonotype has a count of ten or more. The rearrangement links TRBV5-1 to TRBJ1-6; 9 bases agree with TRBD1. This CDR3 has 14 residues. Germline V CDR1 and CDR2: SGHRS, YFSETQ. The V and J ends lost 4 bases and 7 bases, in that order; junction bases with no gene match: 3. As DNA, the CDR3 is TGCGCCAGCAGCGCCGGGACAGGGAATTCACCCCTCCACTTT. Its translation is CASSAGTGNSPLHF.

This clonotype was seen only a few times. This rearrangement joins TRBV7-9 to TRBJ1-4; D remains unclear. Germline V gives CDR1 SEHNR, CDR2 FQNEAQ (reference sequence). The germline V and J ends were trimmed by 4 bases and 0 bases, with 12 bases remaining between them. The CDR3 spans 16 residues. CDR3 loop: CASSSYRAATNEKLFF. CDR3 sequence (DNA): TGTGCCAGCAGCTCGTATCGGGCAGCAACTAATGAAAAACTGTTTTTT.

The chain recombines TRBV4-3 with TRBJ2-7; 9 nucleotides align to TRBD2. The germline CDR1 and CDR2 sequences are LGHNA and YSLEER. V gave up 2 bases and J gave up 0 bases; unmatched junction bases: 5. The CDR3 is 16 residues long. CDR3 loop: CASSQSSGVPSYEQYF. The CDR3 DNA is TGCGCCAGCAGCCAATCTAGCGGGGTTCCCTCCTACGAGCAGTACTTC.

There are many counts of this clonotype. This chain links TRBV6-2 or TRBV6-3 with TRBJ1-1; D is unclear. The germline V gene has CDR1 MNHEY and CDR2 SVGEGT. The CDR3 has 13 amino acids. Trimming removed 7 bases at V and 1 base at J, with 10 bases between. The CDR3 reads CASTNEPNTEAFF. The DNA of the CDR3 is TGTGCCAGCACTAACGAACCGAACACTGAAGCTTTCTTT.

This clonotype occurred once. The chain employs TRBV7-2 and TRBJ2-1, with TRBD2 identical over 7 bases. The CDR3 consists of 16 residues. The V gene's germline CDR1 is SGHTA and CDR2 FQGNSA. V shed 3 bases, J shed 7 bases, and the junction held 12 bases outside the gene matches. The CDR3 loop reads CASSFGVGGSENEQFF. DNA of the CDR3: TGTGCCAGCAGCTTCGGAGTTGGCGGGAGTGAGAATGAGCAGTTCTTC.

This clonotype was seen only a few times. J is TRBJ2-5 and V is TRBV6-6; D perhaps matches TRBD1 (5 bases). Trimming took 3 bases from V and 5 from J, leaving 19 bases between them. The CDR3 has 16 residues. From germline, CDR1 is MNHNY and CDR2 SVGAGI (reference sequence). CDR3 amino acids: CASSYSRQPPAETQYF. The CDR3 bases are TGTGCCAGCAGTTATTCCCGACAGCCCCCCGCCGAGACCCAGTACTTC.

The CDR3 sequence is CACGRAGGLSGEQFF. In DNA form, the CDR3 reads TGTGCCTGCGGTAGGGCCGGTGGCTTATCGGGTGAGCAGTTCTTC. The rearrangement uses TRBV30 and TRBJ2-1; no firm D call. The ends were cut back, 6 bases at V and 9 bases at J, with 24 bases in the middle. The CDR3 loop spans 15 amino acids. CDR1 is GTSNPN and CDR2 is SVGIG in the germline V gene (reference sequence).